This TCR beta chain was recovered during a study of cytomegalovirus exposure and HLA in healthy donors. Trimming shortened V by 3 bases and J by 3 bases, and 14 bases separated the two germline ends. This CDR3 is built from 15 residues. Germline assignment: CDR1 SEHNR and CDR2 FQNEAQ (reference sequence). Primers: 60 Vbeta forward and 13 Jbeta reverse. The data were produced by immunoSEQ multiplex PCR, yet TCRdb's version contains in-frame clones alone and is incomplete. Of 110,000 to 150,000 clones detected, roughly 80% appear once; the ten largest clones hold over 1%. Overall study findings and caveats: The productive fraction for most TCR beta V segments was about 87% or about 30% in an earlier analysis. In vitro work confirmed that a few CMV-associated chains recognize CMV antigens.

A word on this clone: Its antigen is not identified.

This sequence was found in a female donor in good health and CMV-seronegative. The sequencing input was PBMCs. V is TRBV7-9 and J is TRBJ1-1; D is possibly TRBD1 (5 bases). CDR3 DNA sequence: TGTGCCAGCAGCTTTGTAGGGGATGGCGACACTGAAGCTTTCTTT. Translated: CASSFVGDGDTEAFF.